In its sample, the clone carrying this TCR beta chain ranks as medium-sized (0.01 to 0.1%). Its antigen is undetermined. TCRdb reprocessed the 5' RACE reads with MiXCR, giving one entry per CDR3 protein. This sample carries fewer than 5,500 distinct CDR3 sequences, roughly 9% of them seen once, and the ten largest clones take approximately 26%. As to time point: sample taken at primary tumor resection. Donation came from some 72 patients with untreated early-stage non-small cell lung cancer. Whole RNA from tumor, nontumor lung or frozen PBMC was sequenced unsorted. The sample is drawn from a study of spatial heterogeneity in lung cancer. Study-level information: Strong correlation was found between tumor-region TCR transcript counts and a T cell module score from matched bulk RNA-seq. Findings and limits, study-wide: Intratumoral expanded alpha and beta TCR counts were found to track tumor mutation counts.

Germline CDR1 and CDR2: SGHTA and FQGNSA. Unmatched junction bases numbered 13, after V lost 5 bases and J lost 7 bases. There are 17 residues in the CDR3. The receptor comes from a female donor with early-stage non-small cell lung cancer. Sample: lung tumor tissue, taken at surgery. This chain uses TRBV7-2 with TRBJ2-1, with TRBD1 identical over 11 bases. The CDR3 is CASSPSLGQGVGNEQFF. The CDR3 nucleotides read TGTGCCAGCAGCCCGTCGCTGGGACAGGGGGTGGGAAATGAGCAGTTCTTC.